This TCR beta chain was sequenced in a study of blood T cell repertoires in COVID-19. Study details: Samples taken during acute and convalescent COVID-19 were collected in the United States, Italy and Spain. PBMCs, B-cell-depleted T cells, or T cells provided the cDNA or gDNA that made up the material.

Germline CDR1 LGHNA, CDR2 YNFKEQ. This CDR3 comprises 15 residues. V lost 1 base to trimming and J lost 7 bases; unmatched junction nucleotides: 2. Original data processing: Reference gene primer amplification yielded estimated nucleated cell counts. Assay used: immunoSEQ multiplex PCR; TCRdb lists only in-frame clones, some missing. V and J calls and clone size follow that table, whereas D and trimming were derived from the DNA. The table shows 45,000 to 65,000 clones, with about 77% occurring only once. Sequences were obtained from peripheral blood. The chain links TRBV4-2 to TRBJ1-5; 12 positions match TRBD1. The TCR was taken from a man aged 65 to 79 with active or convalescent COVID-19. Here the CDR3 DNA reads TGTGCCAGCAGCCAAGGCGGGACAGGGGGCCAGCCCCAGCATTTT. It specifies CASSQGGTGGQPQHF.